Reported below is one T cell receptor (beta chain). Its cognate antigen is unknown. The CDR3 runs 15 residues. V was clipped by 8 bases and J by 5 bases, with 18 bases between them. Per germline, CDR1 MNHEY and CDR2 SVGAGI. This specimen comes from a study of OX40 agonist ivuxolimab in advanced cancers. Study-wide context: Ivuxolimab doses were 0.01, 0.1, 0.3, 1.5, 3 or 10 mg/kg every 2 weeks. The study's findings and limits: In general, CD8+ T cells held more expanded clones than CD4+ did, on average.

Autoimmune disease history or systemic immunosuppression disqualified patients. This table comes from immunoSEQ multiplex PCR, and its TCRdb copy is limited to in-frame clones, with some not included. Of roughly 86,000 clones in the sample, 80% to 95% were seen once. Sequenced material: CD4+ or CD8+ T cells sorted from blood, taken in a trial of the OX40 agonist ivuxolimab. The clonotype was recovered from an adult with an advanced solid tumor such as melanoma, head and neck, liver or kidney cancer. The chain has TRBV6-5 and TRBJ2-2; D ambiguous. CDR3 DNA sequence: TGTGCCAGCGCGTGGATAAGGGTAGAGACCGGGGAGCTGTTTTTT. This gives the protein CASAWIRVETGELFF.